These 32 T cell receptor beta chains share one sample of origin, sequenced in a study of blood T cell repertoires in COVID-19. The protocol was immunoSEQ multiplex PCR, while the TCRdb copy is restricted to in-frame clones and leaves out a portion. The table shows 250,000 or so clones, with 83% occurring only once. Specimen: PBMCs or T cells enriched from blood (not recorded which). The receptors derive from a woman aged 40 to 49 who had been exposed to COVID-19.

The rearrangement joins TRBV6-5 to TRBJ1-2; 9 bases are a match to TRBD1. CDR1 and CDR2 from the germline V gene are MNHEY and SVGAGI. The J segment lost 5 bases and the V segment lost 5 bases, leaving 6 bases of the junction unmatched. The CDR3 runs 14 residues. The CDR3 region is CASSPAGTGYGYTF. The CDR3 bases are TGTGCCAGCAGTCCAGCCGGGACAGGGTATGGCTACACCTTC.

At least ten counts were recorded for this clone. The V call is TRBV6-5, the J call TRBJ2-3; D is uncertain. Trimming took off 2 bases at V and 1 base at J, with 7 bases between the two ends. Per the germline V gene, CDR1 is MNHEY and CDR2 is SVGAGI. The CDR3 has 14 amino acids. This chain's CDR3 is CASSYAAGTDTQYF. CDR3 DNA sequence: TGTGCCAGCAGTTACGCGGCCGGCACAGATACGCAGTATTTT.

The V and J genes are TRBV7-9 and TRBJ1-2; 7 bases agree with TRBD1. The CDR3 contains 14 residues. Looked up from germline, CDR1 is SEHNR and CDR2 is FQNEAQ (reference sequence). V gave up 4 bases and J gave up 4 bases; unmatched junction bases: 6. This CDR3 reads CASSSDRSGYGYTF. The CDR3 DNA is TGTGCCAGCAGCTCGGACAGGTCGGGCTATGGCTACACCTTC.

The chain recombines TRBV24-1 with TRBJ2-1, with D maybe TRBD2 (7 bases). V was trimmed by 4 bases and J by 5 bases, leaving 11 bases between them. Germline V gene data show CDR1 as KGHDR and CDR2 as SFDVKD. The CDR3 spans 14 residues. The CDR3 region is CATSEGGRNNEQFF. For the CDR3, the DNA is TGTGCCACCAGTGAGGGGGGGCGCAACAATGAGCAGTTCTTC.

This rearrangement joins TRBV4-1 to TRBJ1-2; 7 bases are shared with TRBD1. J was trimmed by 4 bases and V by 3 bases; bases with no gene match: 5. Per the germline V gene, CDR1 is MGHRA and CDR2 is YSYEKL. The CDR3 has 14 amino acids. CDR3 sequence reads: CASSQFGTAYGYTF. Here the CDR3 DNA reads TGCGCCAGCAGCCAGTTCGGGACAGCCTATGGCTACACCTTC.

The V call is TRBV15, the J call TRBJ1-3, with D unresolved. The CDR3 is 15 amino acids. Germline lookup yields CDR1 LNHNV and CDR2 YYDKDF (reference sequence). Trimming took off 0 bases at V and 0 bases at J, with 6 bases between the two ends. This chain's CDR3 is CATSRDRGSGNTIYF. The CDR3 DNA is TGTGCCACCAGCAGAGATCGAGGCTCTGGAAACACCATATATTTT.

This chain connects TRBV6-2 or TRBV6-3 to TRBJ2-7; the match to TRBD2 covers 13 bases. The germline V gene encodes CDR1 MNHEY and CDR2 SVGEGT. This CDR3 is built from 16 residues. The V and J ends lost 5 bases and 0 bases, in that order; junction bases with no gene match: 4. CDR3 bases: TGTGCCAGCAGTAAGGGACTAGCGGGATCCTCCTACGAGCAGTACTTC. Translating it yields CASSKGLAGSSYEQYF.

The chain employs TRBV4-2 and TRBJ2-1; D remains ambiguous. CDR1 is LGHNA and CDR2 is YNFKEQ in the germline V gene. Between the trimmed V and J ends, which lost 0 bases and 7 bases, there was a span of 13 bases. The CDR3 extends over 15 amino acids. The CDR3 region is CASSQEEANRNEQFF. CDR3 DNA: TGTGCCAGCAGCCAAGAAGAGGCCAATAGAAATGAGCAGTTCTTC.

The chain combines TRBV5-6 with TRBJ1-1, with 7 bases aligning to TRBD1. Germline V gene sequence: CDR1 SGHDT, CDR2 YYEEEE. After removal of 3 bases from V and 1 base from J, the junction contained 3 bases not matched to a gene. The CDR3 is made up of 14 amino acids. The CDR3 DNA reads as TGTGCCAGCAGCTGGGGACAGCCGAACACTGAAGCTTTCTTT. Residues: CASSWGQPNTEAFF.

The chain has TRBV21-1 and TRBJ1-6. TRBV21-1 is a pseudogene. This CDR3 spans 14 amino acids. The CDR3, as DNA: TGTGCCAGCAGCAAAGACGGGGGGCACTCACCCCTCCACTTT. Its translation: CASSKDGGHSPLHF.

This chain uses TRBV28 with TRBJ1-2; 9 bases match TRBD1. The CDR3 consists of 14 residues. The V gene's germline CDR1 is MDHEN and CDR2 SYDVKM. Trimming at V came to 5 bases and at J to 7 bases, leaving 8 bases not matched to a gene. The CDR3 DNA reads as TGTGCCAGCAGTCCGGACAGGGGATATAGTGGCTACACCTTC. Encoded protein: CASSPDRGYSGYTF.

The genes are TRBV12-3 or TRBV12-4 and TRBJ1-1, with 9 bases that match TRBD1. Trimming removed 7 bases from V and 10 bases from J; junction bases left unmatched: 7. The CDR3 covers 12 residues. CDR3 sequence reads: CASNLQGAGAFF. CDR3 sequence (DNA): TGTGCCAGCAACCTACAGGGGGCTGGAGCTTTCTTT.

CDR3 bases: TGTGCCAGCAGCCCTAGTTCGACAGGGGGCGTGGGGACCCAGTACTTC. It yields the protein CASSPSSTGGVGTQYF. The chain links TRBV9 to TRBJ2-5; 10 bases line up with TRBD1. Germline assignment: CDR1 SGDLS and CDR2 YYNGEE. The ends lost 4 bases at V and 7 bases at J; junction bases unmatched: 13. The CDR3 totals 16 residues.

The chain is built from TRBV7-2 and TRBJ1-4; unclear D gene. Trimming shortened V by 2 bases and J by 7 bases, and 8 bases separated the two germline ends. CDR3 length: 13 amino acids. CDR1 is SGHTA, CDR2 FQGNSA, per germline. The CDR3 coding sequence is TGTGCCAGCAGCTTAAAAGGCGGTGAAAAACTGTTTTTT. Residues: CASSLKGGEKLFF.

This chain uses TRBV7-2 with TRBJ2-7; 11 bases are a match to TRBD2. Germline V lookup: CDR1 SGHTA, CDR2 FQGNSA. This CDR3 is 17 amino acids long. After removal of 0 bases from V and 3 bases from J, the junction contained 7 bases not matched to a gene. CDR3 in amino acids: CASSLAVGLAGGYEQYF. CDR3 coding DNA: TGTGCCAGCAGCTTAGCGGTCGGCCTAGCGGGGGGCTACGAGCAGTACTTC.

About this clone itself: Other nucleotide sequences in the sample specify the same CDR3. The chain uses TRBV27 and TRBJ2-1; 12 bases agree with TRBD2. V shed 4 bases and J 6 bases; nucleotides not matched to a gene: 4. Germline lookup yields CDR1 MNHEY and CDR2 SMNVEV (reference sequence). The CDR3 has 15 residues. CDR3 in DNA: TGTGCCAGCAGTTCCCTAGCGGGGGGGGTCAATGAGCAGTTCTTC. It yields the protein CASSSLAGGVNEQFF.

This clone is a singleton in its sample. V and J are TRBV11-2 and TRBJ2-5, with 12 nucleotides matching TRBD1. Looked up from germline, CDR1 is SGHAT and CDR2 is FQNNGV. V dropped 5 bases and J dropped 4; count of bases not matched to a gene: 5. The CDR3 loop spans 15 amino acids. CDR3 in DNA: TGTGCCAGCAGCCACGGGACAGGGGGCGGAGAGACCCAGTACTTC. Its translation is CASSHGTGGGETQYF.

The chain uses TRBV27 and TRBJ1-6; D ambiguous. CDR3 length: 14 amino acids. Deletions cut 2 bases from V and 9 bases from J, with 11 bases between. Germline V gene sequence: CDR1 MNHEY, CDR2 SMNVEV (reference sequence). The CDR3 reads CASSLRLEGSPLHF. The CDR3 bases are TGTGCCAGCAGTTTAAGGCTAGAGGGTTCACCCCTCCACTTT.

V gene TRBV3-1 (or the pseudogene TRBV3-2) combines with J gene TRBJ1-2, with 9 bases lining up with TRBD1. The ends lost 5 bases at V and 7 bases at J; junction bases unmatched: 5. The CDR3 has 13 amino acids. CDR1 is LGHDT, CDR2 YNNKEL, per germline (reference sequence). The CDR3, as DNA: TGTGCCAGCAGCGGGGACAGGGAAATTGGCTACACCTTC. Translated: CASSGDREIGYTF.

Turning to this clone: Other DNA sequences in this sample translate to the same CDR3. The chain uses TRBV24-1 and TRBJ2-2, with 11 positions matching TRBD1. The CDR3 is made up of 16 amino acids. V was clipped by 3 bases and J by 4 bases; unmatched bases: 3. The germline CDR1 and CDR2 sequences are KGHDR and SFDVKD. In nucleotides, the CDR3 is TGTGCCACCAGTGATCCCGGGACAGGGGGCACCGGGGAGCTGTTTTTT. Amino acids: CATSDPGTGGTGELFF.

This clone has only one observation. The chain joins TRBV5-4 to TRBJ1-1; TRBD1 matches at 8 bases. The CDR3 is 16 amino acids. In germline, CDR1 is SGHNT, CDR2 YYREEE (reference sequence). V trimming: 2 bases; J trimming: 0 bases; junction bases outside the gene matches: 6. The CDR3 region is CASSFPTGDMNTEAFF. The CDR3 nucleotides are TGTGCCAGCAGCTTTCCGACAGGGGACATGAACACTGAAGCTTTCTTT.

The chain combines TRBV9 with TRBJ1-1; 9 bases map to TRBD1. Germline trimming cut 4 bases from V and 1 base from J; bases unmatched to any gene: 5. CDR1 is SGDLS and CDR2 is YYNGEE in the germline V gene. The CDR3 runs to 15 residues. The CDR3 region is CASSYSQGANTEAFF. CDR3 DNA sequence: TGTGCCAGCAGCTACTCACAGGGGGCGAACACTGAAGCTTTCTTT. Drawing the rest from reference TRBV9 and TRBJ1-1, the complete variable domain is DSGVTQTPKHLITATGQRVTLRCSPRSGDLSVYWYQQSLDQGLQFLIQYYNGEERAKGNILERFSAQQFPDLHSELNLSSLELGDSALYFCASSYSQGANTEAFFGQGTRLTVV.

This chain joins TRBV6-5 and TRBJ2-1; 9 bases match TRBD2. V lost 2 bases and J lost 2; bases outside the gene matches: 1. The CDR3 contains 15 residues. Germline V CDR1 and CDR2: MNHEY, SVGAGI. The chain's CDR3 is CASSYERGAYNEQFF. For the CDR3, the DNA is TGTGCCAGCAGTTACGAGCGGGGGGCCTACAATGAGCAGTTCTTC.

The V call is TRBV7-9, the J call TRBJ1-5; tentative D call: TRBD1 (5 bases). This CDR3 has 14 amino acids. Germline CDR1 reads SEHNR; CDR2 reads FQNEAQ (reference sequence). Trimming shortened V by 5 bases and J by 5 bases, and 13 bases separated the two germline ends. The CDR3 reads CASSPRQGDQPQHF. The CDR3 DNA reads as TGTGCCAGCAGCCCCCGGCAGGGTGATCAGCCCCAGCATTTT. Variable domain in full (rest from reference TRBV7-9 and TRBJ1-5): DTGVSQNPRHKITKRGQNVTFRCDPISEHNRLYWYRQTLGQGPEFLTYFQNEAQLEKSRLLSDRFSAERPKGSFSTLEIQRTEQGDSAMYLCASSPRQGDQPQHFGDGTRLSIL.

This clone showed up just once. The rearrangement links TRBV13 to TRBJ1-4, with TRBD1 matching over 8 bases. CDR3 size: 12 residues. Germline V lookup: CDR1 PRHDT, CDR2 FYEKMQ (reference sequence). The ends lost 5 bases at V and 12 bases at J; junction bases unmatched: 5. CDR3 in DNA: TGTGCCAGCAGCCAGAACAGGGGGGAACTGTTTTTT. Encoded protein: CASSQNRGELFF.

This clone was counted between two and nine times. The V and J genes are TRBV2 and TRBJ2-5; 11 nucleotides match TRBD2. V gave up 8 bases and J gave up 2 bases; unmatched junction bases: 22. The V gene's germline CDR1 is SNHLY and CDR2 FYNNEI. This CDR3 spans 20 amino acids. The CDR3 bases are TGTGCCAGCGTCCTTGGACCCGCGGGGCTAGCGGGGGGTGGGCAAGAGACCCAGTACTTC. This gives the protein CASVLGPAGLAGGGQETQYF.

The rearrangement links TRBV19 to TRBJ2-1; TRBD1 might be the D (5 bases). CDR1 and CDR2 (germline): LNHDA, SQIVND (reference sequence). The CDR3 extends over 15 amino acids. Trimming shortened V by 7 bases and J by 4 bases, and 17 bases separated the two germline ends. CDR3 amino acids: CASTQGQGTYNEQFF. The CDR3 DNA follows: TGTGCCAGTACTCAAGGGCAGGGAACATACAATGAGCAGTTCTTC. The entire variable domain, with the rest obtained from reference TRBV19 and TRBJ2-1, is as follows: DGGITQSPKYLFRKEGQNVTLSCEQNLNHDAMYWYRQDPGQGLRLIYYSQIVNDFQKGDIAEGYSVSREKKESFPLTVTSAQKNPTAFYLCASTQGQGTYNEQFFGPGTRLTVL.

The V and J genes are TRBV28 and TRBJ2-3; D unresolved. Germline values: CDR1 MDHEN, CDR2 SYDVKM. V lost 5 bases and J 0 bases, leaving 9 bases between the germline ends. The CDR3 runs 14 residues. CDR3 bases: TGTGCCAGCAGTCGAGCCGGGAGCACAGATACGCAGTATTTT. It is translated as CASSRAGSTDTQYF. The variable domain in full, with the rest retrieved from reference TRBV28 and TRBJ2-3, is DVKVTQSSRYLVKRTGEKVFLECVQDMDHENMFWYRQDPGLGLRLIYFSYDVKMKEKGDIPEGYSVSREKKERFSLILESASTNQTSMYLCASSRAGSTDTQYFGPGTRLTVL.

This chain connects TRBV4-2 to TRBJ1-6, with D maybe TRBD1 (5 bases). Germline assignment: CDR1 LGHNA and CDR2 YNFKEQ. The CDR3 is 15 residues long. Between the trimmed V and J ends, which lost 7 bases and 5 bases, there was a span of 15 bases. CDR3 loop: CASTSSGLDNSPLHF. As DNA, the CDR3 is TGTGCCAGCACGAGTTCAGGGTTAGATAATTCACCCCTCCACTTT.

This rearrangement joins TRBV12-3 or TRBV12-4 to TRBJ2-3; no definite D call. V shed 8 bases and J shed 1 base, with 7 bases lying between them. This CDR3 has 12 amino acids. DNA for the CDR3: TGTGCCAGCGAAGGAGGCACAGATACGCAGTATTTT. This translates into CASEGGTDTQYF.

The V and J genes are TRBV28 and TRBJ1-5; 12 bases fit TRBD1. CDR1 is MDHEN, CDR2 SYDVKM, per germline. The V and J ends lost 5 bases and 4 bases, in that order; junction bases with no gene match: 6. The CDR3 is 16 amino acids. The CDR3 protein is CASSPRDRGLNQPQHF. The CDR3, as DNA: TGTGCCAGCAGTCCCAGGGACAGGGGGCTTAATCAGCCCCAGCATTTT.

The V and J genes are TRBV10-3 and TRBJ1-2; possibly TRBD1 for D (6 bases). V gave up 7 bases and J gave up 4 bases, with 19 bases separating them. This CDR3 comprises 15 residues. The germline gives CDR1 ENHRY, CDR2 SYGVKD. The CDR3 bases are TGTGCCATCACCTCCGGGACATCACTTGGCTATGGCTACACCTTC. It codes for CAITSGTSLGYGYTF.